These 9 T cell receptor beta chains share one sample of origin, sequenced in a study of blood T cell dynamics during melanoma immunotherapy. Generated by immunoSEQ multiplex PCR, the TCRdb table keeps only in-frame clones and is missing some. The table lists 4,500 to 6,000 clones, roughly 90% of them singletons, with 30% in the top ten. Time point meaning: week 3, after first cycle of checkpoint inhibitor. Sequenced material: blood, taken from a patient treated with checkpoint blockade. The receptors come from a human donor with melanoma.

The chain carries TRBV6-6 and TRBJ2-7, with D perhaps matching TRBD1 (6 bases). V lost 5 bases and J lost 12, with 17 bases in between. Germline assignment: CDR1 MNHNY and CDR2 SVGAGI (reference sequence). This CDR3 spans 12 amino acids. The CDR3 nucleotides read TGTGCCAGCAGTGACCGGGACACCCATTCGTACTTC. Translated: CASSDRDTHSYF.

This sequence joins TRBV2 and TRBJ2-5; TRBD1 aligns across 7 bases. Trimming removed 7 bases from V and 4 bases from J; junction bases left unmatched: 9. The CDR3 runs to 14 residues. Per germline, CDR1 SNHLY and CDR2 FYNNEI. The CDR3 reads CASKGALSGETQYF. The CDR3 bases are TGTGCCAGCAAGGGGGCCCTGTCGGGAGAGACCCAGTACTTC.

The V and J genes are TRBV9 and TRBJ2-5; D is possibly TRBD1 or TRBD2 (6 bases each). The J call may be incorrect, as the DNA end agrees better with TRBJ2-7. This CDR3 spans 14 amino acids. Per the germline V gene, CDR1 is SGDLS and CDR2 is YYNGEE. The CDR3 DNA reads as TGTGCCAGCAGCGTAGGGGGGGCTGGGAACGAGCAGTACTTC. It specifies CASSVGGAGNEQYF.

The V and J genes are TRBV14 and TRBJ1-3; D perhaps matches TRBD1 (6 bases). Germline lookup yields CDR1 SGHDN and CDR2 FVKESK. V was cut by 1 base and J by 6 bases, with 13 bases left in between. The CDR3 is 15 residues long. The chain's CDR3 is CASSQANRVLNTIYF. In DNA form, the CDR3 reads TGTGCCAGCAGCCAAGCGAACAGGGTGTTAAACACCATATATTTT.

V is TRBV15 and J is TRBJ2-1; 8 positions match TRBD2. The CDR3 consists of 15 residues. Germline V lookup: CDR1 LNHNV, CDR2 YYDKDF (reference sequence). The trim removed 3 bases at V and 8 bases at J, leaving 9 bases unmatched. CDR3 residues: CATSRTSGRADEQFF. The CDR3 nucleotides are TGTGCCACCAGCAGGACAAGCGGGAGAGCAGATGAGCAGTTCTTC.

V and J are TRBV25-1 and TRBJ1-4, with 8 bases matching TRBD1. Trimming at V came to 3 bases and at J to 6 bases, leaving 3 bases not matched to a gene. From germline, CDR1 is MGHDK and CDR2 SYGVNS. CDR3 length: 14 amino acids. This CDR3 is CASSERTGYEKLFF. The DNA for the CDR3 is TGTGCCAGCAGTGAGAGGACAGGGTATGAAAAACTGTTTTTT.

This rearrangement joins TRBV14 to TRBJ2-7, with TRBD2 matching 9 bases. CDR1 is SGHDN, CDR2 FVKESK, per germline. The CDR3 runs 17 residues. Losses at the gene ends were 3 bases for V and 2 bases for J; bases not matched to a gene: 11. CDR3 sequence: CASSHLAGEGRPYEQYF. In DNA form, the CDR3 reads TGTGCCAGCAGCCACTTAGCGGGAGAGGGGCGGCCCTACGAGCAGTACTTC.

The chain is built from TRBV6-6 and TRBJ2-7, with a tentative D call TRBD2 (5 bases). Deletions cut 0 bases from V and 2 bases from J, with 14 bases between. The CDR3 consists of 16 residues. The germline V gene encodes CDR1 MNHNY and CDR2 SVGAGI (reference sequence). CDR3 sequence: CASSYSWRNRTYEQYF. The DNA of the CDR3 is TGTGCCAGCAGTTACTCCTGGAGGAACCGTACCTACGAGCAGTACTTC.

J is TRBJ2-7 and V is TRBV7-2, with unresolved D. Germline assignment: CDR1 SGHTA and CDR2 FQGNSA. V was cut by 2 bases and J by 2 bases, with 7 bases left in between. CDR3 length equals 13 residues. The CDR3 nucleotides are TGTGCCAGCAGCTTATCGGGTACCTACGAGCAGTACTTC. Protein: CASSLSGTYEQYF.